This T cell receptor (beta chain) stems from a study of regulatory T cells in long-lasting Graves disease. Whole-study findings and limits: Persistent patients shared some 2,500 public clonotypes among themselves. Newly diagnosed patients shared fewer, at roughly 900.

Arm-PCR of CDR3 regions with iRepertoire HTBI primers generated TCR beta libraries. One entry per CDR3 protein, called by TCRdb with MiXCR from the multiplex PCR reads. The data show 400,000 to 450,000 distinct CDR3 sequences, with roughly 15% seen just once and about 10% held by the top ten. Concerning this clonotype: Its antigen is not identified.

Time point noted: newly diagnosed GD, antithyroid drugs for less than 3 months. Generation of the TCR library employed RNA extracted from PBMCs. Per germline, CDR1 SQVTM and CDR2 ANQGSEA. The CDR3 is 14 amino acids. Trimming cost V 4 bases and J 7 bases; bases outside gene matches: 10. In addition, the sample was reused for a study of T cells in Graves' hyperthyroidism and ophthalmopathy.

The rearrangement links TRBV29-1 to TRBJ2-3; 8 positions agree with TRBD2. This sequence was found in a woman aged 25 to 45 with Graves disease. The sequences come from peripheral blood mononuclear cells (PBMCs), collected at new diagnosis, from a patient treated with antithyroid drugs. The CDR3 protein is CSVVTGGELNTQYF. The CDR3 DNA sequence: TGCAGCGTTGTTACGGGAGGGGAGTTAAATACGCAGTATTTT.